This T cell receptor (beta chain) originates from a study of cytomegalovirus exposure and HLA in healthy donors. To note about this clone: Its antigen is unknown.

60 Vbeta and 13 Jbeta primers were used in PCR. Original analysis: Counted up in a later analysis, unique TCR beta chains came to 60 million to 95 million, with about 9.9 million shared. Profiled with immunoSEQ multiplex PCR; TCRdb holds only in-frame clones, not every one. The V and J calls and clone size were taken over from that table, and D and trimming were inferred from the DNA. The sample has fewer than 150,000 clones, approximately 80% seen once. Overall study findings and caveats: Follow-up analysis found HLA locus-dependent TCR association rates, highest for DRB1 and lowest for HLA-C.

The sequence derives from a man in his fifties in good health and CMV-seropositive. The sample comprised PBMCs.

CDR3 sequence reads: CASSLHDSPLHF. As DNA, the CDR3 is TGTGCCAGCAGCTTACATGATTCACCCCTCCACTTT. J is TRBJ1-6 and V is TRBV7-8, with D hard to call. Looked up from germline, CDR1 is SGHVS and CDR2 is FQNEAQ. Trimming pared 2 bases from V and 8 bases from J, leaving 4 bases between. The length of the CDR3 is 12 residues.